This TCR beta chain emerged from a study of tumor-infiltrating lymphocytes in primary liver carcinoma. Study-level background: The tumors, T1-T3 N0M0 lesions, were about 4 to 11 cm across. Study results and limitations: Whereas tumor region pairs overlapped more, tumor-adjacent and tumor-blood pairs overlapped less. Only about 8-25% of top clones appeared in all five tumor regions.

For each extraction, RNA and DNA were obtained together from around 18-30 mg of unsorted bulk tissue. Sampling of every tumor involved five separate regions. These included the tumor centre. Note on this clonotype: Its antigen is not identified. An end of the junction differs from the germline gene, which may be a read error.

With a constant-region primer, TCR beta cDNA was made from approximately 500 ng of total RNA. Slightly modified ARM-PCR served as the procedure for the TCR beta libraries. These libraries came from three rounds of nested multiplex PCR. TCRdb reanalysed the multiplex PCR reads using MiXCR and keeps one entry per CDR3 protein. Altogether almost 55,000 distinct CDR3 sequences are present, around 79% being singletons, with the ten largest covering about a quarter. This clonotype was obtained from a man aged 35 to 55 with primary liver carcinoma and hepatitis B virus infection. Sample: liver tumor tissue from sampling region 2. Subset here: tumor region T2, inferior pole.

In DNA, the CDR3 is TGTGCCAGCACCTTAACTGGCGGATACAATGAGCATTTCTTC. It translates to CASTLTGGYNEHFF. The chain uses TRBV11-2 and TRBJ2-1, with unresolved D. This CDR3 is built from 14 residues. Germline lookup yields CDR1 SGHAT and CDR2 FQNNGV.